This TCR beta chain stems from a study of blood T cell repertoires in COVID-19. Measured with immunoSEQ multiplex PCR; TCRdb has only the in-frame clones, and not every one. The table includes about 260,000 clones, 75% to 95% detected once. Trimming shortened V by 7 bases and J by 8 bases, and 17 bases separated the two germline ends. The CDR3 contains 13 residues. From germline, CDR1 is ENHRY and CDR2 SYGVKD. The TCR comes from a person aged 18 to 29 with COVID-19, enrolled during active disease. V usage is TRBV10-3 and J usage is TRBJ1-2; D gene unclear. The source material was peripheral blood. The CDR3 nucleotides read TGTGCCATCACTCCTGACGGAGCCGTGGGCTACACCTTC. Its protein product is CAITPDGAVGYTF.